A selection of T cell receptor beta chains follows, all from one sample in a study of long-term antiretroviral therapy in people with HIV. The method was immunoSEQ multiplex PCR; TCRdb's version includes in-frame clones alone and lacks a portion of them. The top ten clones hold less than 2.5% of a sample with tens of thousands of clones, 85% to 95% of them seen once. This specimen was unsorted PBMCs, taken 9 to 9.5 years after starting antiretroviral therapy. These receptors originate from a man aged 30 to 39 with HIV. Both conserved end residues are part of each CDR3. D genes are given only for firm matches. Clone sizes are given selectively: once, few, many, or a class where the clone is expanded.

CDR3nt: TGTGCCAGCAGCTCGGACCTCAACTACGAGCAGTACTTC; CDR3aa: CASSSDLNYEQYF; j_gene: TRBJ2-7; abundance: -; d_gene: -; v_gene: TRBV2
CDR3nt: TGTGCCAGTTTAGAGAGCTCCTACGAGCAGTACTTC; CDR3aa: CASLESSYEQYF; j_gene: TRBJ2-7; abundance: -; d_gene: -; v_gene: TRBV2
CDR3nt: TGCGCCAGCAGCTTGAGCTCCTACAATGAGCAGTTCTTC; CDR3aa: CASSLSSYNEQFF; j_gene: TRBJ2-1; abundance: -; d_gene: -; v_gene: TRBV5-1
CDR3nt: TGTGCCAGCAGCTTGGCCAGGGGGAAAGAGACCCAGTACTTC; CDR3aa: CASSLARGKETQYF; j_gene: TRBJ2-5; abundance: once; d_gene: TRBD1; v_gene: TRBV5-6
CDR3nt: TGTGCCAGCAGCTTGTCAGGGGCCTACGAGCAGTACTTC; CDR3aa: CASSLSGAYEQYF; j_gene: TRBJ2-7; abundance: -; d_gene: -; v_gene: TRBV5-5
CDR3nt: TGTGCCAGCAGCGGACAGAACTCTAACTATGGCTACACCTTC; CDR3aa: CASSGQNSNYGYTF; j_gene: TRBJ1-2; abundance: -; d_gene: -; v_gene: TRBV6-6
CDR3nt: TGTGCCAGCAGTGGCAGCAATCAGCCCCAGCATTTT; CDR3aa: CASSGSNQPQHF; j_gene: TRBJ1-5; abundance: once; d_gene: -; v_gene: TRBV2
CDR3nt: TGTGCCAGCAGTGAAGTAAACAGGGATAGGGGATACACCTTC; CDR3aa: CASSEVNRDRGYTF; j_gene: TRBJ1-2; abundance: once; d_gene: -; v_gene: TRBV6-1
CDR3nt: TGTGCCAGCTCACCGCGACTAGCGGGGGGCTACGAGCAGTACTTC; CDR3aa: CASSPRLAGGYEQYF; j_gene: TRBJ2-7; abundance: -; d_gene: TRBD2; v_gene: TRBV18
CDR3nt: TGTGCCAGCAGCTTAACGCAGCGGGGGGCCGGGAATGAGCAGTTCTTC; CDR3aa: CASSLTQRGAGNEQFF; j_gene: TRBJ2-1; abundance: -; d_gene: TRBD2; v_gene: TRBV7-3